This TCR beta chain was sequenced for a study of T cell repertoires in cytomegalovirus infection. On the study more broadly: Evidence of both CMV infection and a matching HLA type came from public TCR beta signatures. Study outcomes and limitations: HLA-C-restricted CMV clonotypes gave the most frequent clonotype in two of eight donors. Individuals carrying CMV plus the relevant HLA were identified by cumulative frequency of public TCR beta families.

On this clonotype: Its antigen is unknown.

Germline V CDR1 and CDR2: SGHTA, FQGNSA. The CDR3 runs to 13 residues. V was shortened by 2 bases and J by 6 bases, with 11 bases between the two germline ends. TCRdb re-called the reads through MiXCR, storing one row per CDR3 protein. The sample has a few hundred thousand distinct CDR3 sequences, approximately 15% seen once; the top ten hold 7% to 9.5%. This TCR was sampled from a human donor in good health (CMV status not recorded). Some clones in this sample may be carry-over from other donors' samples. Input material: PBMCs. The chain uses TRBV7-2 and TRBJ2-7, with D possibly being TRBD1 (6 bases). The chain's CDR3 is CASSLSQGFEQYF. CDR3 in DNA: TGTGCCAGCAGCTTATCCCAGGGGTTCGAGCAGTACTTC.